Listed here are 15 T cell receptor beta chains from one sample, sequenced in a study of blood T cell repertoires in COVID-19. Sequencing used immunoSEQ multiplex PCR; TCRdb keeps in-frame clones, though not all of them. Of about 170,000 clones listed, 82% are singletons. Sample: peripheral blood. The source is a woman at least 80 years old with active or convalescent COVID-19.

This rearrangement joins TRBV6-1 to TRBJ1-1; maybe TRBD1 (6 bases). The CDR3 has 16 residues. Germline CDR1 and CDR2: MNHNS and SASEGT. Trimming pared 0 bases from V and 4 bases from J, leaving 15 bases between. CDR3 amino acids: CASSEAGGRRSTEAFF. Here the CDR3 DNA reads TGTGCCAGCAGTGAAGCGGGGGGGCGGCGGAGCACTGAAGCTTTCTTT.

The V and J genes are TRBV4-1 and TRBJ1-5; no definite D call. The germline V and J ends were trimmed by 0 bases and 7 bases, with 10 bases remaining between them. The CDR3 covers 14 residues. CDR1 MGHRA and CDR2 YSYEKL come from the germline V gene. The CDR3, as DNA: TGCGCCAGCAGCCAAGACCCTCCGGGGCAGCCCCAGCATTTT. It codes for CASSQDPPGQPQHF.

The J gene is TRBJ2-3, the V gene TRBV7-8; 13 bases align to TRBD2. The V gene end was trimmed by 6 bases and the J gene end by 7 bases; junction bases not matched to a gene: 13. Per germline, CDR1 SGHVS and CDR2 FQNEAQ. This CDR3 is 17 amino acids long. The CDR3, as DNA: TGTGCCAGCAGAACTAGTGGGACTAGCGGGATCCGGAATACGCAGTATTTT. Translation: CASRTSGTSGIRNTQYF. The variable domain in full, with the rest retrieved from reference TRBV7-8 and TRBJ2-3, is GAGVSQSPRYKVAKRGQDVALRCDPISGHVSLFWYQQALGQGPEFLTYFQNEAQLDKSGLPSDRFFAERPEGSVSTLKIQRTQQEDSAVYLCASRTSGTSGIRNTQYFGPGTRLTVL.

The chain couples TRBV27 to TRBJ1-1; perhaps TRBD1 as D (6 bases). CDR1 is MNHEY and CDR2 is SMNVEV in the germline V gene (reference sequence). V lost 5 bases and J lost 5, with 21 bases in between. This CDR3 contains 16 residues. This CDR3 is CASSPYTDRRGTEAFF. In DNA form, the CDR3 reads TGTGCCAGCAGTCCCTACACCGACAGGAGAGGGACTGAAGCTTTCTTT.

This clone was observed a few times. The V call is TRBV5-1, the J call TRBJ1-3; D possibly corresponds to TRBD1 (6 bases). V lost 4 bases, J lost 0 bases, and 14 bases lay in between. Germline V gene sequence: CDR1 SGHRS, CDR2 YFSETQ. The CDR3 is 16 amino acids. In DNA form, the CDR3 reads TGCGCCAGCAGCCCCGAAGGACAGCTCTCTGGAAACACCATATATTTT. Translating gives CASSPEGQLSGNTIYF.

CDR3 sequence (DNA): TGTGCCAGCAGTCGAACCGGGACACAAACCTACAATGAGCAGTTCTTC. It specifies CASSRTGTQTYNEQFF. V gene TRBV6-6 combines with J gene TRBJ2-1, with D possibly matching TRBD1 (6 bases). Germline-derived CDR1 and CDR2 are MNHNY and SVGAGI (reference sequence). CDR3 length equals 16 residues. The V end lost 5 bases, the J end lost 2 bases, and 16 bases lay between the germline ends.

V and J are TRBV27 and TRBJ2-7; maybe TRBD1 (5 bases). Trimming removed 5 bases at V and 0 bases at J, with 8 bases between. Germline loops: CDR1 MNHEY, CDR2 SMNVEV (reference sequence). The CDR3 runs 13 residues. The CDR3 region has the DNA TGTGCCAGCAGTCGTAGGGGCTCCTACGAGCAGTACTTC. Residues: CASSRRGSYEQYF.

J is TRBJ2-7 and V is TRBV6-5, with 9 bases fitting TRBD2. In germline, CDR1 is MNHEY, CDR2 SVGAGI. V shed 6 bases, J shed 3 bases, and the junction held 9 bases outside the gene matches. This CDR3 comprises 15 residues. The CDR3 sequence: CASRQISGGDYEQYF. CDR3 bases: TGTGCCAGCAGACAAATTAGCGGGGGAGACTACGAGCAGTACTTC.

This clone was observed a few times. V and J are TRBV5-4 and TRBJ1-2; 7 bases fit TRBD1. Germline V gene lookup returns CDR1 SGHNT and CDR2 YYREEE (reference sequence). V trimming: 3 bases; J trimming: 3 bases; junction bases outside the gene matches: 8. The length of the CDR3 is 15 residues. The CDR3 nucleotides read TGTGCCAGCAGCTCCGGGGACAGACTTTACTATGGCTACACCTTC. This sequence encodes CASSSGDRLYYGYTF. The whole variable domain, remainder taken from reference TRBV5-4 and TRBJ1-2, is ETGVTQSPTHLIKTRGQQVTLRCSSQSGHNTVSWYQQALGQGPQFIFQYYREEENGRGNFPPRFSGLQFPNYSSELNVNALELDDSALYLCASSSGDRLYYGYTFGSGTRLTVV.

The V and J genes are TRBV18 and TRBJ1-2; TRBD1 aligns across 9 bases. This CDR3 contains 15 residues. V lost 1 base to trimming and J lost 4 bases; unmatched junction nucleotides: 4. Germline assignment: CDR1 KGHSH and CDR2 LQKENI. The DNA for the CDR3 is TGTGCCAGCTCACCACGGGGACAGGGCTTCTATGGCTACACCTTC. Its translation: CASSPRGQGFYGYTF. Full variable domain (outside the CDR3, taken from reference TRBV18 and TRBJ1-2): NAGVMQNPRHLVRRRGQEARLRCSPMKGHSHVYWYRQLPEEGLKFMVYLQKENIIDESGMPKERFSAEFPKEGPSILRIQQVVRGDSAAYFCASSPRGQGFYGYTFGSGTRLTVV.

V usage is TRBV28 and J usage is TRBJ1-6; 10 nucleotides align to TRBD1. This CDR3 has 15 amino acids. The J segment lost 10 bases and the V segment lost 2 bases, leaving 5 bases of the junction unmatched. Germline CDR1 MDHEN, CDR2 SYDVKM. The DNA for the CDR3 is TGTGCCAGCAGTTTAGTGGGGGACAGGGGATCACCCCTCCACTTT. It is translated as CASSLVGDRGSPLHF.

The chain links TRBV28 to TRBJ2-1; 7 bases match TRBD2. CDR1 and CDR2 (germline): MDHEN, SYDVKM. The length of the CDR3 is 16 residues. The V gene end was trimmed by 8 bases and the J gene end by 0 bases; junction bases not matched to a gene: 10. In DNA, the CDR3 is TGTGCCAGCTATGAGGCGAGCGGGGTCTCCTACAATGAGCAGTTCTTC. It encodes CASYEASGVSYNEQFF.

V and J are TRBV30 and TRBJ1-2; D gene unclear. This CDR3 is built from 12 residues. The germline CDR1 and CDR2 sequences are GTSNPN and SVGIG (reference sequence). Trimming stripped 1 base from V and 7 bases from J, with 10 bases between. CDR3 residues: CAWSGGLGGYTF. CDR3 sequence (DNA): TGTGCCTGGAGTGGAGGTTTAGGTGGCTACACCTTC.

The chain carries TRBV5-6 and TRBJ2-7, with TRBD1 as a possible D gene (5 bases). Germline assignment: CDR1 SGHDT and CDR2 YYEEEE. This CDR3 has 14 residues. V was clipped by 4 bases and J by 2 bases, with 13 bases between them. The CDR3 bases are TGTGCCAGCAGCGTCCGCAGGGATACCTACGAGCAGTACTTC. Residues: CASSVRRDTYEQYF.

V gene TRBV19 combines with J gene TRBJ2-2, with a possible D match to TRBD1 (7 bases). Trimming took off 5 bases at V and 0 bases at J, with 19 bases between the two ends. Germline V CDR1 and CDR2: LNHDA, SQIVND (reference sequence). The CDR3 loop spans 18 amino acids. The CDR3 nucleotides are TGTGCCAGTAGTTCCGCGGGGACAGCCAACGCGAACACCGGGGAGCTGTTTTTT. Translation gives CASSSAGTANANTGELFF.